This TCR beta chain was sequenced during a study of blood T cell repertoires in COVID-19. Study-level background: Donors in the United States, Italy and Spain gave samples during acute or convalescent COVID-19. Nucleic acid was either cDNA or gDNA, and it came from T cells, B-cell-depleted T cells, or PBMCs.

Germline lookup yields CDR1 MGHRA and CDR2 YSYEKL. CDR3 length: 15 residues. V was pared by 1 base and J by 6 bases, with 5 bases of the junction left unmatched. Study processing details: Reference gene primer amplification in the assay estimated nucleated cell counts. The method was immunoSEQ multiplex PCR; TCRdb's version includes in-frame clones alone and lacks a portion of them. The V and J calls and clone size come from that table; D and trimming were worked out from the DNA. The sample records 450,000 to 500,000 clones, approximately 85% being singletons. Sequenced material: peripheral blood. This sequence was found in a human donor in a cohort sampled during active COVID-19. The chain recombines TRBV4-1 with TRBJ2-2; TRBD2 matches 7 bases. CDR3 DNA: TGCGCCAGCAGCCAAGTGACCGGGGGGTCCGGGGAGCTGTTTTTT. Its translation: CASSQVTGGSGELFF.